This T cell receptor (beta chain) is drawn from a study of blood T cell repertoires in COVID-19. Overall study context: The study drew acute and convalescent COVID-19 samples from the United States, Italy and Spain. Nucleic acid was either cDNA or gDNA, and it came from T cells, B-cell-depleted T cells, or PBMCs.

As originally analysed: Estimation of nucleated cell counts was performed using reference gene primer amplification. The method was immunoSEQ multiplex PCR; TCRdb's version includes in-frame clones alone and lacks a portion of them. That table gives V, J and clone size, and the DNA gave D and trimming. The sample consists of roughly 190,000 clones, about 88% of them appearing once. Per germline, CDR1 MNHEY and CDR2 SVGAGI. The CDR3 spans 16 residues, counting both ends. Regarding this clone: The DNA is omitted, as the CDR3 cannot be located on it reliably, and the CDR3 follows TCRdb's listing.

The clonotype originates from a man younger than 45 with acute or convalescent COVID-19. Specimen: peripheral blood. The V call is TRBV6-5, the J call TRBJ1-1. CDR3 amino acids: CASSSSGSPMNTEAFF.